Following are 2 T cell receptor beta chains from one sample sequenced in a study of blood T cell repertoires in COVID-19 (dated by TCRdb to the early 2020s). Library method: the immunoSEQ multiplex PCR assay. What TCRdb holds here is the immuneACCESS table cut down to in-frame rearrangements. Part of the clones is not present; checked against another copy, under half of the missing clones reflect an unresolved V gene, and the others are unexplained. The sample has some 210,000 clones on record, more than 70% of them singletons. About 4% of the sample lies in the top ten. Sequencing used PBMCs or T cells enriched from blood (not recorded which). The receptor source for this set is a man aged 25 to 40 with acute COVID-19.

This clone appeared a few times. In DNA form, the CDR3 reads TGTGCCAGCAGTTTGGGACACACCTACGAGCAGTACTTC. As protein: CASSLGHTYEQYF. V and J are TRBV27 and TRBJ2-7, with a possible D match to TRBD1 (6 bases). This CDR3 is 13 amino acids long. The V end lost 3 bases, the J end lost 2 bases, and 8 bases lay between the germline ends. The germline V gene has CDR1 MNHEY and CDR2 SMNVEV (reference sequence).

The gene calls are TRBV6-5 and TRBJ1-5; 7 nucleotides line up with TRBD1. Per germline, CDR1 MNHEY and CDR2 SVGAGI. Trimming at V came to 8 bases and at J to 4 bases, leaving 5 bases not matched to a gene. The CDR3 extends over 13 amino acids. CDR3 residues: CASRTGLNQPQHF. CDR3 DNA: TGTGCCAGCCGGACAGGCCTAAATCAGCCCCAGCATTTT.